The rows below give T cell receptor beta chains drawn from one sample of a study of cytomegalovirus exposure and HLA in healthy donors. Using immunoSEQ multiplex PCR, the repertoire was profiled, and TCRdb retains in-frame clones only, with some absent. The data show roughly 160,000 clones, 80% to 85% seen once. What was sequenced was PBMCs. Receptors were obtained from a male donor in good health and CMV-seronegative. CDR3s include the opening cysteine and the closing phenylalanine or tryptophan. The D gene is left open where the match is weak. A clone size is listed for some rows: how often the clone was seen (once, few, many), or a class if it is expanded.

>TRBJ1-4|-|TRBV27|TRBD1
TGTGCCAGCAGTTGGGACAGAAATGAAAAACTGTTTTTT
CASSWDRNEKLFF
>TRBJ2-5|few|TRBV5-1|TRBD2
TGCGCCAGCAGCACCGGACTAGCGGGGGAAGAGACCCAGTACTTC
CASSTGLAGEETQYF
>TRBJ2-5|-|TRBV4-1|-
TGCGCCAGCAGCCCAGAGCGCCTAGCGCAAGAGACCCAGTACTTC
CASSPERLAQETQYF
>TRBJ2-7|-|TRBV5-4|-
TGTGCCAGCAGCTTGACTTCGACAGGATACTACGAGCAGTACTTC
CASSLTSTGYYEQYF
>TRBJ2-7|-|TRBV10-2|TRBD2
TGCGCCAGCAAGGAGCGGGGGGTCTCCTACGAGCAGTACTTC
CASKERGVSYEQYF
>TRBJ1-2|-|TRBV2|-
TGTGCCAGCAGTGAAGGGGCCGAGTTTTATGGCTACACCTTC
CASSEGAEFYGYTF
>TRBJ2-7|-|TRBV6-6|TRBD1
TGTGCCAGCAGTTATCGGGGACAGACCTACGAGCAGTACTTC
CASSYRGQTYEQYF
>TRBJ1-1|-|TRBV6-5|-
TGTGCCAGCAGCCCCGCGGGGGTGAGCACTGAAGCTTTCTTT
CASSPAGVSTEAFF
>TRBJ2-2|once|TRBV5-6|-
TGTGCCAGCTTCCGACTCCCAGGGACCGGGGAGCTGTTTTTT
CASFRLPGTGELFF
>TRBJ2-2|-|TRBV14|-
TGTGCCAGCAGCCCACAGCTATCCGGGGAGCTGTTTTTT
CASSPQLSGELFF
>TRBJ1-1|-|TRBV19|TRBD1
TGTGCCAGTAGTACCGAGGGACAGGGTTTTTCCGAGAACACTGAAGCTTTCTTT
CASSTEGQGFSENTEAFF
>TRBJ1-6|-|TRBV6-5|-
TGTGCCAGCAGTTACGGACAGAACAATAATTCACCCCTCCACTTT
CASSYGQNNNSPLHF
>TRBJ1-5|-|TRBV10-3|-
TGTGCCATCAGTGAAGGGGAGGGGATTCGCAATCAGCCCCAGCATTTT
CAISEGEGIRNQPQHF
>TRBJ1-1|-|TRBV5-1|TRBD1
TGCGCCAGCAGCGTGGGGGGACAGGGGTCAAGGACTGAAGCTTTCTTT
CASSVGGQGSRTEAFF
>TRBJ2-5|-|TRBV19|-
TGTGCCAGTAGTATGGGGCAGTCGTACCAAGAGACCCAGTACTTC
CASSMGQSYQETQYF
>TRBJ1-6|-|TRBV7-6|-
TGTGCCAGCAGCCCCGGCGGGGGGGGTCGGGCACCCCTCCACTTT
CASSPGGGGRAPLHF
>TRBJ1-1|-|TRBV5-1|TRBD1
TGCGCCAGCAGCGGGGGACAGGGTAGCACTGAAGCTTTCTTT
CASSGGQGSTEAFF
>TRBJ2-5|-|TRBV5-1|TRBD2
TGCGCCAGCAAATTAGCGGGGCAGCAAGAGACCCAGTACTTC
CASKLAGQQETQYF
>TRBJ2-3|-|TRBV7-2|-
TGTGCCAGCAGCTTAGCGCGGGATACGCAGTATTTT
CASSLARDTQYF
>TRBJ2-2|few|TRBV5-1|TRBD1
TGCGCCAGCAGCTTACAGGGGTCGAACACCGGGGAGCTGTTTTTT
CASSLQGSNTGELFF
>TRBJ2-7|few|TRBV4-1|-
TGCGCCAGCAGCCACAAAGAGGGCCTATACGAGCAGTACTTC
CASSHKEGLYEQYF
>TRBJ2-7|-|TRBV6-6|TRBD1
TGTGCCAGCAGCACCTCAGGGACAGGCTCCTACGAGCAGTACTTC
CASSTSGTGSYEQYF
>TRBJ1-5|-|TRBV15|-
TGTGCCACCAGCAGTACGGGGGACCGGCAGCCCCAGCATTTT
CATSSTGDRQPQHF
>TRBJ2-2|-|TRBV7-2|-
TGTGCCAGCAGCTTAAGTATTGACAGATACACCGGGGAGCTGTTTTTT
CASSLSIDRYTGELFF
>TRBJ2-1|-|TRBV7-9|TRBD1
TGTGCCAGCAGCGAACAAACAGGGGCGTACAATGAGCAGTTCTTC
CASSEQTGAYNEQFF
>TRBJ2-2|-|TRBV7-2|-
TGTGCCAGCAGCCTGGGACTGCCGGCCGGGGAGCTGTTTTTT
CASSLGLPAGELFF
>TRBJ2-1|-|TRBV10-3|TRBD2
TGTGCCATCAGTTCCGGACTAGCAGCCTACAATGAGCAGTTCTTC
CAISSGLAAYNEQFF
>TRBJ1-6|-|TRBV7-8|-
TGTGCCAGCAGCGCCTCCCCCCCAGGGTGGATTTCACCCCTCCACTTT
CASSASPPGWISPLHF
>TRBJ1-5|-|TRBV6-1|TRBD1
TGTGCCAGCAACCGGGACAGGGTCAATCAGCCCCAGCATTTT
CASNRDRVNQPQHF
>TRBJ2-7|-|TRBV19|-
TGTGCCACCAGGGCCGGCGTCGAGCAGTACTTC
CATRAGVEQYF
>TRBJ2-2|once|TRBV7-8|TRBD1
TGTGCCAGCAGCACGAGGGGACAGCTAAGGAACACCGGGGAGCTGTTTTTT
CASSTRGQLRNTGELFF
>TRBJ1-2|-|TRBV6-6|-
TGTGCCAGCAGTTACTCTCTCATGGGGCTTGGCTACACCTTC
CASSYSLMGLGYTF
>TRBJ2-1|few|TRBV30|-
TGTGCCTGGAGTGGTACTGCCTACAATGAGCAGTTCTTC
CAWSGTAYNEQFF